Shown below are 28 T cell receptor beta chains from a single sample sequenced in a study of monozygotic twins with inflammatory bowel disease (dated by TCRdb to between 2018 and 2020). The library was made by 5' RACE. These reads were obtained on an Illumina HiSeq 2500. TCRdb reprocessed the reads and lists each CDR3 protein sequence as a single entry, with no DNA. In this sample's table one finds about 450,000 distinct CDR3 sequences. In total, the top ten clones hold 2.4% of the sample. Sequenced input: blood. Source of these receptors: a human donor with ulcerative colitis or Crohn's disease, or a healthy co-twin of an affected twin (not recorded which).

The genes are TRBV5-1 and TRBJ2-5; the D call from TCRdb, TRBD1, cannot be confirmed without DNA. The CDR3 runs 17 residues. Germline lookup yields CDR1 SGHRS and CDR2 YFSETQ. The CDR3 is CASSLSATTGPVETQYF.

This chain connects TRBV12-3 or TRBV12-4 to TRBJ1-2. CDR3 length equals 11 residues. CDR3 residues: CASSSSGGYTF.

This chain uses TRBV24-1 with TRBJ2-1. The CDR3 loop spans 12 amino acids. Germline values: CDR1 KGHDR, CDR2 SFDVKD. The CDR3 reads CATSEGNNEQFF.

The gene calls are TRBV25-1 and TRBJ2-7; the D call of TRBD1 rests on TCRdb alone, since no DNA is present to check it. Per the germline V gene, CDR1 is MGHDK and CDR2 is SYGVNS. This CDR3 is 14 amino acids long. The CDR3 here is CASVGQGTGYEQYF.

This chain joins TRBV18 and TRBJ1-2; TCRdb indicates TRBD1, and absent DNA this call remains unverified. CDR1 and CDR2 from the germline V gene are KGHSH and LQKENI. This CDR3 is 14 amino acids long. CDR3 amino acids: CASSPDRGLYGYTF.

The rearrangement joins TRBV5-1 to TRBJ2-1; TCRdb indicates TRBD1, and absent DNA this call remains unverified. Looked up from germline, CDR1 is SGHRS and CDR2 is YFSETQ. The CDR3 consists of 16 residues. This chain's CDR3 is CASSLAPGGGANEQFF.

The chain is built from TRBV6-1 and TRBJ2-2; TCRdb indicates TRBD1, and absent DNA this call remains unverified. This CDR3 is 15 amino acids long. Germline V gene lookup returns CDR1 MNHNS and CDR2 SASEGT. The CDR3 reads CASTNKRGNTGELFF.

This chain links TRBV12-3 or TRBV12-4 with TRBJ2-7; TCRdb picks TRBD1, but there is no DNA to check that call. This CDR3 is 14 amino acids long. The CDR3 protein is CASRPRDSPYEQYF.

The chain uses TRBV5-6 and TRBJ1-1. Germline CDR1 SGHDT, CDR2 YYEEEE. The CDR3 consists of 14 residues. This CDR3 is CDSSLGSTNTEAFF.

The chain employs TRBV5-4 and TRBJ2-5; TCRdb calls TRBD2, which cannot be checked without DNA. CDR3 size: 14 residues. Germline values: CDR1 SGHNT, CDR2 YYREEE (reference sequence). CDR3 in amino acids: CASSYWTSQETQYF.

The chain carries TRBV27 and TRBJ2-7; TCRdb's assignment of TRBD1 cannot be checked, as there is no DNA. The germline CDR1 and CDR2 sequences are MNHEY and SMNVEV (reference sequence). The CDR3 consists of 15 residues. CDR3 loop: CASSFPGQTVNEQYF.

The chain couples TRBV10-3 to TRBJ1-2. The CDR3 is 15 residues long. Germline values: CDR1 ENHRY, CDR2 SYGVKD. CDR3 residues: CAIRGGQGPFYGYTF.

The genes are TRBV7-3 and TRBJ1-2. The CDR3 length is 13 residues. The germline CDR1 and CDR2 sequences are SGHTA and FQGTGA. CDR3 protein: CASSLEAYYGYTF.

The rearrangement links TRBV3-1 to TRBJ2-2. This CDR3 is built from 12 residues. Germline loops: CDR1 LGHDT, CDR2 YNNKEL (reference sequence). CDR3 in amino acids: CASSQAPGELFF.

This chain links TRBV5-1 with TRBJ2-3; TCRdb indicates TRBD1, and absent DNA this call remains unverified. CDR3 size: 13 residues. CDR1 is SGHRS, CDR2 YFSETQ, per germline. The CDR3 here is CASSANRGNTQYF.

The chain combines TRBV4-1 with TRBJ2-5; the TCRdb D gene call, TRBD1, has no DNA to confirm it. Germline CDR1 and CDR2: MGHRA and YSYEKL. This CDR3 has 14 residues. CDR3 region: CASSQGQGIETQYF.

The V and J genes are TRBV5-1 and TRBJ1-2; TCRdb names TRBD1, which stays unverified in the absence of DNA. The CDR3 totals 15 residues. CDR1 is SGHRS and CDR2 is YFSETQ in the germline V gene. The CDR3 is CASSLLPGANYGYTF.

The chain carries TRBV30 and TRBJ2-3; TCRdb returns TRBD2, unconfirmable since there is no DNA. Germline loops: CDR1 GTSNPN, CDR2 SVGIG (reference sequence). The CDR3 consists of 18 residues. The CDR3 sequence: CAWSEQASRAPRADTQYF. Combining the CDR3 with reference TRBV30 and TRBJ2-3 gives the whole variable domain SQTIHQWPATLVQPVGSPLSLECTVEGTSNPNLYWYRQAAGRGLQLLFYSVGIGQISSEVPQNLSASRPQDRQFILSSKKLLLSDSGFYLCAWSEQASRAPRADTQYFGPGTRLTVL.

This chain's CDR3 is CASSFTGTGDTEAFF. The V call is TRBV5-1, the J call TRBJ1-1; TCRdb outputs TRBD1, but without DNA this stays unchecked. Germline lookup yields CDR1 SGHRS and CDR2 YFSETQ. The CDR3 runs 15 residues.

The chain's CDR3 is CASSIAEPGTGELFF. The V call is TRBV25-1, the J call TRBJ2-2; TCRdb outputs TRBD2, but without DNA this stays unchecked. CDR1 and CDR2 (germline): MGHDK, SYGVNS. The CDR3 runs to 15 residues.

V is TRBV11-2 and J is TRBJ2-2. Per germline, CDR1 SGHAT and CDR2 FQNNGV. The CDR3 runs to 14 residues. The CDR3 spells CASSLLARTGELFF.

The chain recombines TRBV12-3 or TRBV12-4 with TRBJ1-6; TCRdb returns TRBD1, unconfirmable since there is no DNA. This CDR3 has 15 amino acids. The CDR3 sequence is CASSFLRGRQSPLHF.

V gene TRBV7-2 combines with J gene TRBJ2-3; TCRdb's D call, TRBD2, is unchecked because there is no DNA. The CDR3 sequence is 15 residues long. The germline V gene encodes CDR1 SGHTA and CDR2 FQGNSA. CDR3: CASSMGLAGTDTQYF.

The gene calls are TRBV7-9 and TRBJ2-1; the TRBD2 assignment by TCRdb is unverifiable without DNA. Germline V gene data show CDR1 as SEHNR and CDR2 as FQNEAQ (reference sequence). The CDR3 totals 16 residues. This CDR3 is CASSTPGTTSNNEQFF.

The rearrangement uses TRBV27 and TRBJ2-7; as DNA is missing, the TRBD1 call by TCRdb cannot be tested. The CDR3 consists of 15 residues. The germline V gene encodes CDR1 MNHEY and CDR2 SMNVEV (reference sequence). CDR3 residues: CASRPQGLSSYEQYF.

This chain links TRBV12-3 or TRBV12-4 with TRBJ1-1. The CDR3 spans 15 residues. CDR3 sequence: CASSLYGSMGTEAFF.

The chain couples TRBV7-8 to TRBJ1-2; the D call from TCRdb, TRBD1, cannot be confirmed without DNA. Germline V gene sequence: CDR1 SGHVS, CDR2 FQNEAQ. The CDR3 runs to 13 residues. CDR3 protein: CASSFRDSVISTF.

This chain joins TRBV10-3 and TRBJ2-3; TCRdb indicates TRBD1, and absent DNA this call remains unverified. The CDR3 has 15 residues. The germline V gene has CDR1 ENHRY and CDR2 SYGVKD. The CDR3 spells CAIGTGVGGTDTQYF.